The clone carrying this T cell receptor beta chain appeared a single time. Seattle cases were enrolled at active infection and followed longitudinally. The sample belongs to a study of blood T cell repertoires in COVID-19. On the study more broadly: The cDNA or gDNA used as material had been derived from T cells, B-cell-depleted T cells, or PBMCs.

The CDR3 loop spans 15 amino acids. The germline V gene has CDR1 KGHDR and CDR2 SFDVKD. Unmatched junction bases numbered 3, after V lost 3 bases and J lost 5 bases. TCRdb's table, derived via immunoSEQ multiplex PCR, lists solely in-frame clones and lacks some. The sample consists of 150,000 or so clones, about 85% of them appearing once. This TCR was sampled from a man aged 55 to 70 with COVID-19, enrolled during active disease. The chain links TRBV24-1 to TRBJ1-5; 10 nucleotides line up with TRBD1. Sequencing input: peripheral blood. This CDR3 is CATSDPGTGDQPQHF. The CDR3 bases are TGTGCCACCAGTGATCCGGGGACAGGGGATCAGCCCCAGCATTTT.